Following are 22 T cell receptor beta chains from one sample sequenced in a study of T cells in narcolepsy. Libraries were prepared by immunoSEQ multiplex PCR; TCRdb keeps only in-frame clonotypes and omits some of them. The sample lists 17,000 or so clones; roughly 72% were seen once. The sample taken for sequencing was CD45RA- memory CD8+ T cells from PBMCs. The receptors here all came from a human donor with narcolepsy.

The chain has TRBV7-3 and TRBJ2-2; a weak D match, TRBD1 (7 bases). V was clipped by 5 bases and J by 7 bases, with 23 bases between them. This CDR3 spans 17 amino acids. Germline CDR1 is SGHTA and CDR2 is FQGTGA. CDR3 residues: CASSPGGQIGLGGELFF. As DNA, the CDR3 is TGTGCCAGCAGCCCCGGGGGACAGATAGGCTTAGGCGGGGAGCTGTTTTTT.

This clone was detected only a few times. The rearrangement uses TRBV21-1 and TRBJ2-7; the table's D call, TRBD2, has no DNA check behind it. TRBV21-1 is given as a pseudogene. The CDR3 consists of 17 residues. The CDR3 protein is CASSKLLGRTDTYEQYF. As DNA, the CDR3 is TGTGCCAGCAGCAAATTATTAGGCAGGACTGATACCTACGAGCAGTACTTC.

V gene TRBV30 combines with J gene TRBJ1-3; D gene unclear. V dropped 0 bases and J dropped 1 base, with 7 bases sitting between them. The CDR3 is made up of 14 amino acids. CDR1 and CDR2 (germline): GTSNPN, SVGIG (reference sequence). The CDR3 region has the DNA TGTGCCTGGAGTGTAAGGTCGTCTGGAAACACCATATATTTT. It yields the protein CAWSVRSSGNTIYF.

Of note for this clone: Other DNA sequences within the sample encode an identical CDR3. V is TRBV27 and J is TRBJ2-7; 8 nucleotides line up with TRBD1. CDR3 size: 17 residues. J gave up 5 bases and V 3 bases, and 15 bases lay outside the gene matches. Germline-derived CDR1 and CDR2 are MNHEY and SMNVEV (reference sequence). The CDR3 DNA is TGTGCCAGCAGTTTCTCCCATACGACAGGGGATTATAACGAGCAGTACTTC. Protein product: CASSFSHTTGDYNEQYF.

The chain links TRBV5-6 to TRBJ1-6, with D tentatively TRBD1 (5 bases). The germline gives CDR1 SGHDT, CDR2 YYEEEE. Trimming shortened V by 5 bases and J by 10 bases, and 19 bases separated the two germline ends. The CDR3 has 15 residues. CDR3 DNA: TGTGCCAGCAGTAACCAGGGAGGGGTGGGCTCACCCCTCCACTTT. This sequence encodes CASSNQGGVGSPLHF.

The rearrangement links TRBV4-1 to TRBJ1-5; no reliable D call. This CDR3 is 18 amino acids long. V shed 1 base and J shed 4 bases, with 20 bases lying between them. CDR1 MGHRA and CDR2 YSYEKL come from the germline V gene. The CDR3 DNA is TGCGCCAGCAGCCAAGTACGTGTAGATCACGGGCCAAATCAGCCCCAGCATTTT. This gives the protein CASSQVRVDHGPNQPQHF.

This clone was recorded once. The V call is TRBV7-9, the J call TRBJ1-1; no clear D gene. Germline CDR1 reads SEHNR; CDR2 reads FQNEAQ (reference sequence). The CDR3 contains 13 residues. V gave up 6 bases and J gave up 1 base, with 9 bases separating them. This chain's CDR3 is CASSLTENTEAFF. CDR3 coding DNA: TGTGCCAGCAGTCTCACAGAGAACACTGAAGCTTTCTTT. The variable domain in full, with the rest retrieved from reference TRBV7-9 and TRBJ1-1, is DTGVSQNPRHKITKRGQNVTFRCDPISEHNRLYWYRQTLGQGPEFLTYFQNEAQLEKSRLLSDRFSAERPKGSFSTLEIQRTEQGDSAMYLCASSLTENTEAFFGQGTRLTVV.

This clone came up a few times. The chain employs TRBV7-9 and TRBJ2-3, with 7 bases aligning to TRBD1. The CDR3 runs 14 residues. CDR1 is SEHNR, CDR2 FQNEAQ, per germline (reference sequence). Losses at the gene ends were 9 bases for V and 3 bases for J; bases not matched to a gene: 9. CDR3 DNA: TGTGCCAGTTACGACAGGGCAAAGACAGATACGCAGTATTTT. As protein: CASYDRAKTDTQYF. The whole variable domain, remainder taken from reference TRBV7-9 and TRBJ2-3, is DTGVSQNPRHKITKRGQNVTFRCDPISEHNRLYWYRQTLGQGPEFLTYFQNEAQLEKSRLLSDRFSAERPKGSFSTLEIQRTEQGDSAMYLCASYDRAKTDTQYFGPGTRLTVL.

This clone was recorded only once. The chain couples TRBV7-9 to TRBJ2-1; the match to TRBD1 covers 7 bases. Trimming removed 11 bases from V and 4 bases from J; junction bases left unmatched: 11. CDR3 length equals 14 residues. Looked up from germline, CDR1 is SEHNR and CDR2 is FQNEAQ (reference sequence). The CDR3 DNA reads as TGTGCCCCGGAGAGGACAGGAAAATACAATGAGCAGTTCTTC. This gives the protein CAPERTGKYNEQFF. Full variable domain (missing parts from reference TRBV7-9 and TRBJ2-1): DTGVSQNPRHKITKRGQNVTFRCDPISEHNRLYWYRQTLGQGPEFLTYFQNEAQLEKSRLLSDRFSAERPKGSFSTLEIQRTEQGDSAMYLCAPERTGKYNEQFFGPGTRLTVL.

The gene calls are TRBV27 and TRBJ2-1, with 8 bases aligning to TRBD1. The V and J ends lost 3 bases and 7 bases, in that order; junction bases with no gene match: 2. Germline assignment: CDR1 MNHEY and CDR2 SMNVEV (reference sequence). The CDR3 is 13 residues long. CDR3: CASSLDRANEQFF. The CDR3 DNA reads as TGTGCCAGCAGTTTGGACAGGGCTAATGAGCAGTTCTTC.

By share, this clone counts as medium-sized. The chain joins TRBV7-3 to TRBJ2-6; no definite D call. CDR1 and CDR2 (germline): SGHTA, FQGTGA. Deletions cut 3 bases from V and 4 bases from J, with 22 bases between. CDR3 size: 19 residues. CDR3 nucleotide sequence: TGTGCCAGCAGCTTTTCTGGCTTCGGACCGCCCACCGGGGCCAACGTCCTGACTTTC. Encoded protein: CASSFSGFGPPTGANVLTF.

The chain has TRBV9 and TRBJ2-3, with D possibly being TRBD2 (5 bases). The V gene lost 0 bases and the J gene lost 2 bases, with 7 bases spanning the gap. CDR1 is SGDLS, CDR2 YYNGEE, per germline. The CDR3 has 14 amino acids. In DNA, the CDR3 is TGTGCCAGCAGCGTAGGCGGACTCACAGATACGCAGTATTTT. This sequence encodes CASSVGGLTDTQYF.

This chain links TRBV13 with TRBJ1-1; a weak D match, TRBD1 (5 bases). This CDR3 has 14 residues. V was pared by 5 bases and J by 0 bases, with 10 bases between. CDR1 and CDR2 (germline): PRHDT, FYEKMQ (reference sequence). As DNA, the CDR3 is TGTGCCAGCAGCGTTGGGGGTCTGAACACTGAAGCTTTCTTT. This sequence encodes CASSVGGLNTEAFF.

V is TRBV6-6 and J is TRBJ2-3; D gene unclear. The CDR3 totals 11 residues. V shed 8 bases and J shed 4 bases, with 7 bases lying between them. In germline, CDR1 is MNHNY, CDR2 SVGAGI (reference sequence). The CDR3 DNA reads as TGTGCCAGCGAATCGGCAGATACGCAGTATTTT. This codes for CASESADTQYF.

The chain carries TRBV11-2 and TRBJ2-7; D is uncertain. V was cut by 5 bases and J by 0 bases, with 8 bases left in between. The CDR3 is 13 residues long. Germline V gene lookup returns CDR1 SGHAT and CDR2 FQNNGV. The CDR3 protein is CASSLKGSYEQYF. CDR3 nucleotides: TGTGCCAGCAGCCTTAAGGGCTCCTACGAGCAGTACTTC.

J is TRBJ1-6 and V is TRBV4-2; D is possibly TRBD1 (5 bases). CDR3 length: 14 amino acids. The V gene's germline CDR1 is LGHNA and CDR2 YNFKEQ. Trimming took 2 bases from V and 8 from J, leaving 10 bases between them. CDR3 region: CASSQTVGDSPLHF. The CDR3 region has the DNA TGTGCCAGCAGCCAAACGGTGGGGGATTCACCCCTCCACTTT.

The chain couples TRBV6-1 to TRBJ1-5; D is perhaps TRBD1 (5 bases). Per germline, CDR1 MNHNS and CDR2 SASEGT. The CDR3 is 14 residues long. V lost 1 base, J lost 7 bases, and 11 bases lay in between. The CDR3 sequence: CASSEDQGGQPQHF. As DNA, the CDR3 is TGTGCCAGCAGTGAAGACCAGGGAGGACAGCCCCAGCATTTT.

The chain recombines TRBV2 with TRBJ2-1; 11 bases are a match to TRBD2. Germline CDR1 and CDR2: SNHLY and FYNNEI. This CDR3 spans 16 amino acids. The J segment lost 3 bases and the V segment lost 6 bases, leaving 7 bases of the junction unmatched. CDR3 amino acids: CASSSGTSGLYNEQFF. In DNA, the CDR3 is TGTGCCAGCAGCTCCGGGACTAGCGGACTCTACAATGAGCAGTTCTTC. Based on the CDR3 plus reference TRBV2 and TRBJ2-1, the full variable domain is EPEVTQTPSHQVTQMGQEVILRCVPISNHLYFYWYRQILGQKVEFLVSFYNNEISEKSEIFDDQFSVERPDGSNFTLKIRSTKLEDSAMYFCASSSGTSGLYNEQFFGPGTRLTVL.

There are a few counts of this clone. The chain uses TRBV5-4 and TRBJ2-7; perhaps TRBD2 as D (6 bases). Trimming removed 4 bases from V and 2 bases from J, with 13 bases in between. This CDR3 contains 14 residues. The germline V gene encodes CDR1 SGHNT and CDR2 YYREEE (reference sequence). The CDR3 is CASSAGLGTYEQYF. DNA of the CDR3: TGTGCCAGCAGCGCGGGACTCGGTACCTACGAGCAGTACTTC.

The chain recombines TRBV19 with TRBJ1-1; D remains unclear. The germline V and J ends were trimmed by 7 bases and 6 bases, with 21 bases remaining between them. CDR1 is LNHDA and CDR2 is SQIVND in the germline V gene (reference sequence). This CDR3 region has 15 residues. The CDR3 bases are TGTGCCAGTATCCCAGGACCTCTGTATTCGTCTGAAGCTTTCTTT. Residues: CASIPGPLYSSEAFF.

CDR3 amino acids: CASSAGQGGLYEQYF. DNA for the CDR3: TGTGCCAGCAGCGCAGGACAGGGGGGTCTCTACGAGCAGTACTTC. This chain uses TRBV7-3 with TRBJ2-7; 10 positions match TRBD1. The CDR3 runs 15 residues. Germline V gene data show CDR1 as SGHTA and CDR2 as FQGTGA. Unmatched junction bases numbered 7, after V lost 5 bases and J lost 3 bases.

V gene TRBV25-1 combines with J gene TRBJ2-5; D might be TRBD2 (6 bases). V lost 7 bases and J 2 bases, leaving 14 bases between the germline ends. The CDR3 covers 14 residues. Germline assignment: CDR1 MGHDK and CDR2 SYGVNS. The CDR3 coding sequence is TGTGCCAGCACCAGAGAGGGGAGGCAAGAGACCCAGTACTTC. It encodes CASTREGRQETQYF.